This TCR beta chain stems from a study of OX40 agonist ivuxolimab in advanced cancers. Study overall: Ivuxolimab is a fully human IgG2 antibody that activates OX40 (CD134). Under the entry rules, prior anti-PD-1, anti-PD-L1 or anti-CTLA-4 therapy was allowed, and 40% had some. Patients achieving partial responses numbered three: one hepatocellular carcinoma case and two cutaneous melanoma cases. The study, taken as a whole, reports: Antigens targeted by the expanded peripheral T cells were not determined.

On this clone: Its matching antigen is unknown.

Profiled with immunoSEQ multiplex PCR; TCRdb holds only in-frame clones, not every one. The table lists some 100,000 clones, approximately 90% of them singletons. This sequence originates from an adult with an advanced solid tumor such as melanoma, head and neck, liver or kidney cancer. Sequenced material: CD4+ or CD8+ T cells sorted from blood, taken in a trial of the OX40 agonist ivuxolimab.

This CDR3 is CASLTQGGTEAFF. The DNA of the CDR3 is TGTGCCAGCCTCACCCAGGGAGGCACTGAAGCTTTCTTT. The chain carries TRBV11-1 and TRBJ1-1; the D gene is possibly TRBD1 (5 bases). The germline V gene encodes CDR1 SGHAT and CDR2 FQDESV (reference sequence). CDR3 length equals 13 residues. Between the trimmed V and J ends, which lost 8 bases and 4 bases, there was a span of 14 bases.